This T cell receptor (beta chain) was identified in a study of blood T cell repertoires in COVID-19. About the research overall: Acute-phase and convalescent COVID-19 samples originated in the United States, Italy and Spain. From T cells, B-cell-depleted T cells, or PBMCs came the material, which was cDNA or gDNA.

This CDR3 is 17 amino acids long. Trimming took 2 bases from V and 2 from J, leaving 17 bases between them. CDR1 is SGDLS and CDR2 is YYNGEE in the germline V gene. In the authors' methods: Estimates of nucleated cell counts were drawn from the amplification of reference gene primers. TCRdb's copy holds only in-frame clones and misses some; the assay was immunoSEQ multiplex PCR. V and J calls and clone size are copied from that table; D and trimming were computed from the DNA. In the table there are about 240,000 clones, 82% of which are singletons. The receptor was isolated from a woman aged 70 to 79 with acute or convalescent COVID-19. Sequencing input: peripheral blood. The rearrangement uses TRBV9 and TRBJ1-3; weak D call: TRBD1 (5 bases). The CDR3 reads CASSVALYQGPGNTIYF. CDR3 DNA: TGTGCCAGCAGCGTCGCCCTCTATCAGGGCCCTGGAAACACCATATATTTT.